The 14 T cell receptor beta chains reported below all come from one sample, sequenced in a study of blood T cell repertoires in COVID-19. The data were produced by immunoSEQ multiplex PCR, yet TCRdb's version contains in-frame clones alone and is incomplete. The sample yields about 140,000 clones, 60% to 80% seen once. The sequencing sample was made of PBMCs or T cells enriched from blood (not recorded which). These receptors came from a woman aged 45-65 years who had recovered from COVID-19.

This clone was counted once. The CDR3 DNA is TGCGCCAGCAGCTTGGCCGTGGGAGTGGGCTATGGCTACACCTTC. This gives the protein CASSLAVGVGYGYTF. This chain joins TRBV5-1 and TRBJ1-2; D gene uncertain. Germline values: CDR1 SGHRS, CDR2 YFSETQ. V was trimmed by 0 bases and J by 4 bases, leaving 13 bases between them. The CDR3 length is 15 residues.

This clone occurred many times. The chain joins TRBV5-6 to TRBJ2-7; 12 nucleotides line up with TRBD2. Germline V gene lookup returns CDR1 SGHDT and CDR2 YYEEEE. V dropped 4 bases and J dropped 6; count of bases not matched to a gene: 8. The CDR3 spans 15 residues. For the CDR3, the DNA is TGTGCCAGCAGCGCCGGACTAGCGGGACGTCTCGAGCAGTACTTC. This codes for CASSAGLAGRLEQYF. Full variable domain (remainder filled in from reference TRBV5-6 and TRBJ2-7): DAGVTQSPTHLIKTRGQQVTLRCSPKSGHDTVSWYQQALGQGPQFIFQYYEEEERQRGNFPDRFSGHQFPNYSSELNVNALLLGDSALYLCASSAGLAGRLEQYFGPGTRLTVT.

The chain links TRBV5-1 to TRBJ2-5, with TRBD2 identical over 8 bases. Germline CDR1 SGHRS, CDR2 YFSETQ. V lost 0 bases and J lost 4; bases outside the gene matches: 2. The CDR3 consists of 14 residues. For the CDR3, the DNA is TGCGCCAGCAGCTTGGACCGGGAGGGAGAGACCCAGTACTTC. This encodes CASSLDREGETQYF.

The chain couples TRBV15 to TRBJ1-1; tentatively, D is TRBD1 (6 bases). CDR3 length: 14 amino acids. V lost 0 bases and J 4 bases, leaving 9 bases between the germline ends. Germline V gene lookup returns CDR1 LNHNV and CDR2 YYDKDF (reference sequence). The CDR3 DNA reads as TGTGCCACCAGCAGAGAGGGGGCGGGCACTGAAGCTTTCTTT. Encoded protein: CATSREGAGTEAFF.

This chain uses TRBV7-6 with TRBJ2-1, with D tentatively TRBD2 (6 bases). Looked up from germline, CDR1 is SGHVS and CDR2 is FNYEAQ. Trimming removed 0 bases at V and 10 bases at J, with 10 bases between. The CDR3 is 13 residues long. The CDR3 spells CASSLARGIEQFF. In nucleotides, the CDR3 is TGTGCCAGCAGCTTAGCGCGGGGCATCGAGCAGTTCTTC.

The CDR3 reads CASRGQGAPVTQYF. DNA for the CDR3: TGTGCCAGCAGGGGACAGGGGGCGCCGGTGACCCAGTACTTC. The chain carries TRBV5-6 and TRBJ2-5; TRBD1 agrees at 12 bases. The CDR3 totals 14 residues. Trimming cost V 5 bases and J 7 bases; bases outside gene matches: 6. Germline CDR1 reads SGHDT; CDR2 reads YYEEEE.

This clone has a single count. This chain connects TRBV7-9 to TRBJ2-7, with 11 bases matching TRBD2. The CDR3 loop spans 15 amino acids. Germline V gene sequence: CDR1 SEHNR, CDR2 FQNEAQ (reference sequence). The ends lost 5 bases at V and 2 bases at J; junction bases unmatched: 5. CDR3 in DNA: TGTGCCAGCAGCCTCACTAGCGGGGGCCCCTACGAGCAGTACTTC. Translation: CASSLTSGGPYEQYF.

This clone appeared once. The chain couples TRBV5-6 to TRBJ1-1; D is perhaps TRBD1 (6 bases). The CDR3 sequence is 17 residues long. Germline CDR1 is SGHDT and CDR2 is YYEEEE. V was pared by 4 bases and J by 1 base, with 20 bases between. This CDR3 reads CASSRSWAGAENTEAFF. The CDR3, as DNA: TGTGCCAGCAGCCGAAGCTGGGCGGGGGCCGAGAACACTGAAGCTTTCTTT.

This chain uses TRBV29-1 with TRBJ1-1; D gene ambiguous. The CDR3 is 13 residues long. With 6 bases removed from V and 4 bases from J, the gap between germline ends came to 15 bases. Germline values: CDR1 SQVTM, CDR2 ANQGSEA. This CDR3 reads CSVASGRSTEAFF. For the CDR3, the DNA is TGCAGCGTCGCCTCGGGAAGGAGCACTGAAGCTTTCTTT.

The CDR3 is CASSVAAFAPGNTIYF. DNA of the CDR3: TGTGCCAGCAGCGTAGCAGCGTTTGCACCTGGAAACACCATATATTTT. The V call is TRBV5-6, the J call TRBJ1-3; the D is unclear. Germline V CDR1 and CDR2: SGHDT, YYEEEE. Trimming removed 4 bases at V and 2 bases at J, with 16 bases between. The CDR3 runs 16 residues.

The V call is TRBV3-1 (or the pseudogene TRBV3-2), the J call TRBJ1-1; D perhaps matches TRBD1 (5 bases). Germline CDR1 LGHDT, CDR2 YNNKEL (reference sequence). The CDR3 loop spans 14 amino acids. Trimming left V 7 bases short and J 1 base short, with 13 bases between. The CDR3 region has the DNA TGTGCCAGCAACCGGGGGTCATCGAACACTGAAGCTTTCTTT. This translates into CASNRGSSNTEAFF.

The rearrangement uses TRBV5-4 and TRBJ1-1; D ambiguous. Deletions cut 2 bases from V and 2 bases from J, with 7 bases between. In germline, CDR1 is SGHNT, CDR2 YYREEE (reference sequence). This CDR3 has 13 residues. CDR3 sequence (DNA): TGTGCCAGCAGCTTAAACAGAAACACTGAAGCTTTCTTT. Its protein is CASSLNRNTEAFF.

The genes are TRBV12-3 or TRBV12-4 and TRBJ1-4; D possibly corresponds to TRBD1 (5 bases). CDR3 length: 13 amino acids. The V end lost 5 bases, the J end lost 6 bases, and 10 bases lay between the germline ends. The CDR3 region has the DNA TGTGCCAGCAGTGCAGGGTGGGATGAAAAACTGTTTTTT. Translating it yields CASSAGWDEKLFF.

This rearrangement joins TRBV3-1 (or the pseudogene TRBV3-2) to TRBJ1-4, with no clear D. The CDR3 extends over 16 amino acids. Germline V gene data show CDR1 as LGHDT and CDR2 as YNNKEL (reference sequence). V lost 6 bases to trimming and J lost 8 bases, with 22 bases between them. CDR3 sequence: CASSYAQEVLNEKLFF. The CDR3 DNA is TGTGCCAGCAGTTACGCCCAGGAGGTGTTAAACGAAAAACTGTTTTTT.